The following is a TCR beta chain sequence with its context. TCRbeta library preparation incorporated unique molecular identifiers. TCRdb fed the PCR reads into MiXCR, producing one record per CDR3 protein. Among hundreds of thousands of distinct CDR3 sequences, about 16% were seen once, and the ten largest hold over 3%. This entry belongs to a study of T-cell reconstitution after alpha-beta-depleted transplantation in children. The V end was cut by 5 bases, the J end by 14 bases, with 15 bases between. Germline V gene data show CDR1 as SEHNR and CDR2 as FQNEAQ (reference sequence). CDR3 length equals 11 residues.

This TCR was sampled from a human donor who donated a stem cell graft to a child with acute lymphoblastic leukemia. The chain has TRBV7-9 and TRBJ2-5, with D maybe TRBD1 (6 bases). The material sequenced was PBMCs from the stem cell graft donor, taken from the stem cell graft. The CDR3 DNA follows: TGTGCCAGCAGCCCAAACAGGGACCTTTACTTC. It is translated as CASSPNRDLYF.